The clone carrying this T cell receptor (beta chain) was seen just once. The sample is drawn from a study of blood T cell repertoires in COVID-19. Original data processing: Estimation of nucleated cell counts was performed using reference gene primer amplification. The method was immunoSEQ multiplex PCR; TCRdb's version includes in-frame clones alone and lacks a portion of them. Clone size and V and J calls were adopted from that table, with D and trimming inferred from the DNA. The table has about 58,000 clones, 78% seen once. This sequence originates from a human donor in a cohort sampled during active COVID-19. Sequenced sample: peripheral blood.

The CDR3 region has the DNA TGCGCCAGCAGCCTGCTACAGGGGAGTCACGAGCAGTACTTC. Amino acids: CASSLLQGSHEQYF. The genes are TRBV5-1 and TRBJ2-7; the match to TRBD1 covers 7 bases. The J segment lost 5 bases and the V segment lost 4 bases, leaving 9 bases of the junction unmatched. Germline V lookup: CDR1 SGHRS, CDR2 YFSETQ. The CDR3 is 14 amino acids.